The 2 T cell receptor beta chains below all came from one sample that was sequenced in a study of blood T cell repertoires in COVID-19. TCRdb keeps only in-frame clones here, not all; method: immunoSEQ multiplex PCR. Altogether approximately 170,000 clones are present, around 82% being singletons, with the ten largest covering about 11%. Sample: peripheral blood. Receptors originate from a woman older than 75 with active or convalescent COVID-19.

This clone is a singleton in its sample. A junction boundary mismatches the germline segment, possibly from a read error. The chain combines TRBV7-2 with TRBJ1-2, with TRBD1 as a possible D gene (6 bases). Germline CDR1 SGHTA, CDR2 FQGNSA. This CDR3 contains 13 residues. CDR3 region: CASSSESQGDISF. The CDR3 DNA reads TGTGCCAGCAGCTCGGAATCACAAGGGGACATCTCCTTC.

The V gene is TRBV30, the J gene TRBJ1-2; D is ambiguous. The CDR3 contains 13 residues. V gave up 5 bases and J gave up 2 bases, with 12 bases separating them. Looked up from germline, CDR1 is GTSNPN and CDR2 is SVGIG (reference sequence). This chain's CDR3 is CAWYGGRNYGYTF. CDR3 DNA: TGTGCCTGGTATGGCGGGAGAAACTATGGCTACACCTTC.